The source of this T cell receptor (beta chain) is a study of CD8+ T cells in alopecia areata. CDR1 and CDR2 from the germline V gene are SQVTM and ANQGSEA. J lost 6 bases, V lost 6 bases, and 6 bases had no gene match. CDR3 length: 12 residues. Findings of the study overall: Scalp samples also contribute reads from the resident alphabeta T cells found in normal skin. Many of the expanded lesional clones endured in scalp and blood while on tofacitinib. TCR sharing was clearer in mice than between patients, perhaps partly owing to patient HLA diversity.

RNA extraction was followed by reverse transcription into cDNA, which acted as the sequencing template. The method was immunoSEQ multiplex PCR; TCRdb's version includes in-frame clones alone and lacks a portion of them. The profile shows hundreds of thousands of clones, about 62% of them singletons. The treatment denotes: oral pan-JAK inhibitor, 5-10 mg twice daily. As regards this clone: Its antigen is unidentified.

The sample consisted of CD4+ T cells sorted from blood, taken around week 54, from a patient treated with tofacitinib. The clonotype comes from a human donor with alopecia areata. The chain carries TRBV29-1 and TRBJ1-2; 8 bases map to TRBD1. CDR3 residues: CSVLTGGNGYTF. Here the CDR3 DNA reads TGCAGCGTCCTAACAGGGGGTAATGGCTACACCTTC.